This T cell receptor beta chain was recovered during a study of beta chain features in type 1 diabetes. As for the study in general: All samples together contributed 85 million to 120 million sorted cells for examination.

In total, each donor contributed a single heparinised blood draw that averaged around 0.12 L. Study-level findings and limits: Among patients, naive, central memory and Treg TCRB repertoires appeared more similar than among healthy donors.

As every portion of the isolated RNA was reverse transcribed, the sequencing read expressed TCRB transcripts. Sequencing used immunoSEQ multiplex PCR; TCRdb keeps in-frame clones, though not all of them. The sample shows just over 450,000 clones, 30% of them seen only once. CDR1 GTSNPN and CDR2 SVGIG come from the germline V gene (reference sequence). The CDR3 sequence is 14 residues long. Note on this clone: Its antigen is still unknown.

Sequenced sample: naive CD4+ T cells from blood. This TCR derives from a man aged 18 to 35 in good health. This chain uses TRBV30 with TRBJ1-2; TRBD1 matches 9 bases. The CDR3 DNA reads TGTACTACAAGCCGGGACAGGGCCTACTATGGCTACACCTTC. Translation: CTTSRDRAYYGYTF.